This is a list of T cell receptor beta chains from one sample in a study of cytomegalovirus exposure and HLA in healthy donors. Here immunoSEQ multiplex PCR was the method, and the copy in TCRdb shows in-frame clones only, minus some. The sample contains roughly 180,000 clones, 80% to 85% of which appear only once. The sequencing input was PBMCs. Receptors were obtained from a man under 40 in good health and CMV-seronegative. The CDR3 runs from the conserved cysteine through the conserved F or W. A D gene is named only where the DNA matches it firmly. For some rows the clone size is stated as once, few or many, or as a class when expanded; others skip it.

CASSERRRGDTQYF TGTGCCAGCAGTGAGCGGCGGAGGGGAGATACGCAGTATTTT TRBV6-1 NA NA TRBJ2-3
CASSSRELRYEQYF TGTGCCAGCAGTTCCCGGGAGCTTAGGTACGAGCAGTACTTC TRBV6-5 NA NA TRBJ2-7
CASSYSTGTSYEQYF TGTGCCAGCAGTTACTCGACAGGAACTTCCTACGAGCAGTACTTC TRBV6-5 NA NA TRBJ2-7
CASSLASAGYEQYF TGTGCCAGTAGCTTGGCGTCAGCGGGGTACGAGCAGTACTTC TRBV19 NA TRBD2 TRBJ2-7
CASSLGSGGNNQPQHF TGCGCCAGCAGCTTGGGGTCAGGGGGTAACAATCAGCCCCAGCATTTT TRBV5-1 once TRBD1 TRBJ1-5
CASSLDGVTGTEAFF TGCGCCAGCAGCCTAGATGGCGTGACGGGGACTGAAGCTTTCTTT TRBV5-1 NA NA TRBJ1-1
CASSLTVTGTGANVLTF TGTGCCAGCTCACTGACCGTTACAGGGACCGGGGCCAACGTCCTGACTTTC TRBV18 once NA TRBJ2-6
CASSYKAEHELFF TGTGCCAGCAGCTATAAAGCGGAGCACGAGCTGTTTTTT TRBV7-2 NA NA TRBJ2-2
CASTPGTAKQEAFF TGTGCCAGCACCCCTGGGACAGCGAAACAAGAAGCTTTCTTT TRBV6-5 NA TRBD1 TRBJ1-1
CASSVRGLFIDEQFF TGTGCCAGCAGTGTTCGGGGACTGTTCATAGATGAGCAGTTCTTC TRBV2 NA NA TRBJ2-1
CATSRDDHPTRGADTQYF TGTGCCACCAGCAGAGACGACCACCCGACTCGCGGCGCAGATACGCAGTATTTT TRBV15 NA NA TRBJ2-3
CASSWTGLSSYEQYF TGTGCCAGCAGCTGGACAGGCTTAAGCTCCTACGAGCAGTACTTC TRBV6-5 few TRBD1 TRBJ2-7
CASSLMGGLAENEQFF TGCGCCAGCAGTCTGATGGGGGGACTAGCGGAAAATGAGCAGTTCTTC TRBV23-1 NA TRBD2 TRBJ2-1
CAWSVQGTSGSDEQFF TGTGCCTGGAGTGTACAAGGGACTAGCGGGAGCGATGAGCAGTTCTTC TRBV30 NA TRBD2 TRBJ2-1
CASTQGGGGGRYGYTF TGTGCCAGCACCCAAGGGGGCGGGGGGGGTAGGTATGGCTACACCTTC TRBV28 NA TRBD1 TRBJ1-2
CASSGTGIHSYEQYF TGCGCCAGCAGCGGGACAGGGATACACTCCTACGAGCAGTACTTC TRBV5-1 NA TRBD1 TRBJ2-7
CASSEEGRGGRAFF TGTGCCAGCAGTGAAGAGGGTCGAGGGGGCCGGGCTTTCTTT TRBV6-1 NA TRBD1 TRBJ1-1
CAISGPRGETGGRGQPQHF TGTGCCATCAGTGGCCCGCGAGGCGAGACAGGGGGAAGGGGCCAGCCCCAGCATTTT TRBV10-3 NA TRBD1 TRBJ1-5
CASSIFRPAQGAYNEQFF TGTGCCAGTAGTATTTTCAGGCCCGCACAGGGGGCCTACAATGAGCAGTTCTTC TRBV19 once TRBD1 TRBJ2-1
CASSINQGVLDGYTF TGTGCCAGCAGTATAAATCAGGGGGTCTTGGATGGCTACACCTTC TRBV27 NA TRBD1 TRBJ1-2
CASSEFPFTGELFF TGCGCCAGCAGTGAGTTTCCGTTCACCGGGGAGCTGTTTTTT TRBV10-1 NA NA TRBJ2-2
CASSFQGAPNTEAFF TGCGCCAGCAGCTTTCAGGGGGCCCCGAACACTGAAGCTTTCTTT TRBV5-1 NA TRBD1 TRBJ1-1
CASSQAAVWNEKLFF TGCGCCAGCAGCCAAGCGGCGGTTTGGAATGAAAAACTGTTTTTT TRBV4-3 few NA TRBJ1-4
CASSPKDRSTSNEKLFF TGTGCCAGCTCACCCAAAGACAGGAGTACCTCTAATGAAAAACTGTTTTTT TRBV18 NA NA TRBJ1-4
CASSRHRTTPYYGYTF TGTGCCAGCAGCCGGCATAGGACAACCCCTTACTATGGCTACACCTTC TRBV14 once NA TRBJ1-2
CASSLSWAGGETQYF TGTGCCAGCAGTTTATCGTGGGCGGGAGGAGAGACCCAGTACTTC TRBV27 once TRBD2 TRBJ2-5
CASRRGGGNQPQHF TGTGCCAGCAGACGGGGGGGAGGCAATCAGCCCCAGCATTTT TRBV6-1 NA NA TRBJ1-5
CASSSLNVGQGSRNTIYF TGTGCCAGCAGCTCCCTCAATGTGGGACAGGGATCAAGAAACACCATATATTTT TRBV7-9 once TRBD1 TRBJ1-3
CASSRTSGRAIDEQYF TGTGCCAGCAGTAGGACTAGCGGGAGAGCAATCGACGAGCAGTACTTC TRBV27 NA TRBD2 TRBJ2-7
CASSALSRAEAFF TGTGCCAGCAGCGCACTATCCCGGGCTGAAGCTTTCTTT TRBV7-9 NA NA TRBJ1-1
CASSPRGLGSTEAFF TGTGCCAGCAGTCCCCGTGGTCTGGGGAGCACTGAAGCTTTCTTT TRBV2 NA NA TRBJ1-1
CASSFRDLEAFF TGTGCCAGCAGCTTCAGGGATCTGGAAGCTTTCTTT TRBV7-9 NA NA TRBJ1-1
CAWSRTSGGVHDEQFF TGTGCCTGGAGTCGGACTAGCGGGGGGGTCCACGATGAGCAGTTCTTC TRBV30 NA TRBD2 TRBJ2-1
CASSLGGGAAYNEQFF TGTGCCAGCAGCTTAGGTGGGGGGGCGGCCTACAATGAGCAGTTCTTC TRBV7-6 NA NA TRBJ2-1
CASKGKSGYNEQFF TGTGCCAGCAAGGGTAAAAGCGGCTACAATGAGCAGTTCTTC TRBV2 NA NA TRBJ2-1
CATGGRGVGTQYF TGTGCCACCGGGGGACGGGGAGTAGGGACCCAGTACTTC TRBV6-5 NA NA TRBJ2-5
CASSLGGTRETQYF TGTGCCAGCTCTCTAGGTGGGACAAGGGAGACCCAGTACTTC TRBV18 few NA TRBJ2-5
CASSWAGTQYF TGTGCCAGCAGCTGGGCTGGGACCCAGTACTTC TRBV6-5 once NA TRBJ2-5
CASSQGSYTGELFF TGCGCCAGCAGCCAAGGCAGTTACACCGGGGAGCTGTTTTTT TRBV4-3 NA NA TRBJ2-2
CASSTVGADQPQHF TGTGCCAGCAGTACGGTGGGGGCGGATCAGCCCCAGCATTTT TRBV6-6 NA NA TRBJ1-5
CSVEATGAPGYTF TGCAGCGTTGAAGCTACAGGGGCACCTGGCTACACCTTC TRBV29-1 NA TRBD1 TRBJ1-2
CASSTVAAFDTQYF TGTGCCAGCAGTACGGTGGCGGCTTTCGATACGCAGTATTTT TRBV6-5 NA NA TRBJ2-3
CASSLEGRAEKLFF TGCGCCAGCAGCTTGGAGGGCAGGGCTGAAAAACTGTTTTTT TRBV5-1 NA NA TRBJ1-4
CATSREGTSGLGTDTQYF TGTGCCACCAGCAGAGAAGGGACTAGCGGGCTTGGGACAGATACGCAGTATTTT TRBV15 few TRBD2 TRBJ2-3
CASSPAGGGYEQYF TGTGCCAGCAGCCCGGCGGGGGGAGGATACGAGCAGTACTTC TRBV14 NA TRBD2 TRBJ2-7
CASSVGSGTNEKLFF TGTGCCAGCAGCGTAGGGAGTGGAACTAATGAAAAACTGTTTTTT TRBV9 NA NA TRBJ1-4
CASSFGTREYEQYF TGTGCCAGCAGCTTCGGGACTAGGGAGTACGAGCAGTACTTC TRBV9 NA TRBD2 TRBJ2-7
CASSLGPGQSSGNTIYF TGTGCCAGCAGTTTAGGGCCCGGACAGAGCTCTGGAAACACCATATATTTT TRBV27 NA NA TRBJ1-3
CASSLGGYMVAKAEQYF TGCGCCAGCAGCTTAGGGGGCTACATGGTAGCTAAAGCCGAGCAGTACTTC TRBV5-1 NA TRBD1 TRBJ2-7
CASRGGTGGAGYQETQYF TGTGCCAGCAGGGGGGGGACAGGGGGGGCTGGGTACCAAGAGACCCAGTACTTC TRBV27 NA TRBD1 TRBJ2-5
CASSLGTSGGNYEQYF TGCGCCAGCAGCTTGGGGACTAGCGGGGGGAACTACGAGCAGTACTTC TRBV5-1 NA TRBD2 TRBJ2-7
CASSSTGRWVQGANVLTF TGTGCCAGCAGTTCGACAGGGAGATGGGTGCAAGGGGCCAACGTCCTGACTTTC TRBV28 NA TRBD1 TRBJ2-6
CAMGTGATDEQYF TGTGCCATGGGGACAGGGGCGACGGACGAGCAGTACTTC TRBV10-3 NA TRBD1 TRBJ2-7